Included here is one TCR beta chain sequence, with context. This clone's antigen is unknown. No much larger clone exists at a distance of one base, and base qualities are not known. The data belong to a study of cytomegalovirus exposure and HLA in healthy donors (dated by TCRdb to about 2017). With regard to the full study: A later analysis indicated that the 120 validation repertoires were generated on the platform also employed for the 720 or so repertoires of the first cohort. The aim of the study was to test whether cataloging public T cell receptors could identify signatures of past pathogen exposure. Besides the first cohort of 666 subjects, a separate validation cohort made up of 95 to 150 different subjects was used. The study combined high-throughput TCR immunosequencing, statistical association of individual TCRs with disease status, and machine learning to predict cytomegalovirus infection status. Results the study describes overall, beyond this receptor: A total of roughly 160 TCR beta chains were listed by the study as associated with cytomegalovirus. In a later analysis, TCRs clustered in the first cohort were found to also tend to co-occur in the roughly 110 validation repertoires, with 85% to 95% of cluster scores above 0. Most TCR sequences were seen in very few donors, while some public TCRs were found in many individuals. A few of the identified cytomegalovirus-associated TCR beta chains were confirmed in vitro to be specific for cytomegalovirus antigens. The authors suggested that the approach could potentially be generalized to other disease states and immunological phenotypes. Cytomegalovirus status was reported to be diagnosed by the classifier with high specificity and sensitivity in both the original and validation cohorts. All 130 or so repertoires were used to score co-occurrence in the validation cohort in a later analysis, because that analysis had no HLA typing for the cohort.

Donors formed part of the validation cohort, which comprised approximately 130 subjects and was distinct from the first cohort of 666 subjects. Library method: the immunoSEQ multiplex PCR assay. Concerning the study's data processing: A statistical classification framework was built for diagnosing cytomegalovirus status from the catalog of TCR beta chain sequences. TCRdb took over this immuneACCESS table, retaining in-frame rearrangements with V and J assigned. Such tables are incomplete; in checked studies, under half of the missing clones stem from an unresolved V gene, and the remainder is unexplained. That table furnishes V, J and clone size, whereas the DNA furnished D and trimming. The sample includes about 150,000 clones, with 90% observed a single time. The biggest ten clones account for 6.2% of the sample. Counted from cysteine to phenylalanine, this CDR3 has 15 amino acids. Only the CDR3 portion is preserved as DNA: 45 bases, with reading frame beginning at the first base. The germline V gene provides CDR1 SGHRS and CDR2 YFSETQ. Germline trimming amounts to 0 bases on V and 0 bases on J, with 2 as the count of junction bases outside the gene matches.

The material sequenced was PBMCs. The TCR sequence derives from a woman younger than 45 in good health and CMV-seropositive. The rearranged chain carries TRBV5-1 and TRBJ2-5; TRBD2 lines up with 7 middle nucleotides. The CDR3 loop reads CASSLGGGYQETQYF. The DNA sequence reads TGCGCCAGCAGCTTGGGGGGAGGGTACCAAGAGACCCAGTACTTC. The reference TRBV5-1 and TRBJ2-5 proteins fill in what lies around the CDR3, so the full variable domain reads KAGVTQTPRYLIKTRGQQVTLSCSPISGHRSVSWYQQTPGQGLQFLFEYFSETQRNKGNFPGRFSGRQFSNSRSEMNVSTLELGDSALYLCASSLGGGYQETQYFGPGTRLLVL.